The 9 T cell receptor beta chains presented below share a single source sample, sequenced in a study of blood T cell repertoires in COVID-19. Profiling relied on immunoSEQ multiplex PCR, and the TCRdb table lists in-frame clones only, not all of them. The data hold some 120,000 clones, with over 75% observed a single time. The material sequenced was peripheral blood. These receptors all come from a woman aged 55-75 years with acute or convalescent COVID-19.

V and J are TRBV29-1 and TRBJ2-5; perhaps TRBD1 as D (6 bases). Germline CDR1 is SQVTM and CDR2 is ANQGSEA. CDR3 size: 15 residues. Trimming stripped 6 bases from V and 5 bases from J, with 22 bases between. The CDR3 spells CSVGTGTQPGETQYF. The CDR3 DNA follows: TGCAGCGTAGGAACCGGGACACAACCTGGGGAGACCCAGTACTTC.

V and J are TRBV5-8 and TRBJ2-3; D unclear. V was shortened by 4 bases and J by 0 bases, with 9 bases between the two germline ends. The CDR3 has 14 amino acids. Germline V gene lookup returns CDR1 SGHTS and CDR2 YDEGEE. This chain's CDR3 is CASSARGSTDTQYF. The CDR3 DNA is TGTGCCAGCAGCGCTCGCGGCAGCACAGATACGCAGTATTTT.

This clone is a singleton in its sample. V usage is TRBV3-1 (or the pseudogene TRBV3-2) and J usage is TRBJ2-1; TRBD1 is a possible D gene (5 bases). This CDR3 spans 15 amino acids. The germline V gene encodes CDR1 LGHDT and CDR2 YNNKEL (reference sequence). Between the trimmed V and J ends, which lost 3 bases and 12 bases, there was a span of 21 bases. The CDR3 nucleotides read TGTGCCAGCAGCCACGTCGGTGGACACCGACAAGGGCAGTTCTTC. It yields the protein CASSHVGGHRQGQFF.

The chain has TRBV28 and TRBJ2-7; 8 bases align to TRBD2. The germline V gene has CDR1 MDHEN and CDR2 SYDVKM. The V and J ends lost 4 bases and 4 bases, in that order; junction bases with no gene match: 9. This CDR3 has 15 amino acids. The CDR3 loop reads CASSSPAGAQYEQYF. The CDR3 DNA sequence: TGTGCCAGCAGTTCCCCAGCGGGAGCTCAGTACGAGCAGTACTTC.

The J gene is TRBJ1-4, the V gene TRBV29-1, with 10 bases fitting TRBD1. This CDR3 region has 13 residues. The germline V gene encodes CDR1 SQVTM and CDR2 ANQGSEA. V lost 6 bases and J lost 9; bases outside the gene matches: 7. CDR3 sequence reads: CSVHMGQGQKLFF. CDR3 in DNA: TGCAGCGTCCATATGGGACAGGGGCAAAAACTGTTTTTT. Together with reference TRBV29-1 and TRBJ1-4, the CDR3 gives the full variable domain: SAVISQKPSRDICQRGTSLTIQCQVDSQVTMMFWYRQQPGQSLTLIATANQGSEATYESGFVIDKFPISRPNLTFSTLTVSNMSPEDSSIYLCSVHMGQGQKLFFGSGTQLSVL.

This chain joins TRBV5-1 and TRBJ2-1; D gene uncertain. V was cut by 0 bases and J by 1 base, with 14 bases left in between. CDR3 length: 17 amino acids. Per the germline V gene, CDR1 is SGHRS and CDR2 is YFSETQ. CDR3: CASSLDSFTSSYNEQFF. CDR3 nucleotides: TGCGCCAGCAGCTTGGACTCTTTCACCTCATCCTACAATGAGCAGTTCTTC.

J is TRBJ2-2 and V is TRBV5-1; D gene unclear. This CDR3 comprises 15 residues. V lost 0 bases to trimming and J lost 5 bases, with 11 bases between them. Germline CDR1 reads SGHRS; CDR2 reads YFSETQ. The CDR3 sequence is CASSLALVATGELFF. CDR3 DNA: TGCGCCAGCAGCTTGGCCTTGGTGGCAACCGGGGAGCTGTTTTTT. The full variable domain, with the rest looked up from reference TRBV5-1 and TRBJ2-2, is KAGVTQTPRYLIKTRGQQVTLSCSPISGHRSVSWYQQTPGQGLQFLFEYFSETQRNKGNFPGRFSGRQFSNSRSEMNVSTLELGDSALYLCASSLALVATGELFFGEGSRLTVL.

This chain joins TRBV7-2 and TRBJ2-1; 11 bases fit TRBD2. The CDR3 is 16 residues long. Trimming at V came to 4 bases and at J to 4 bases, leaving 6 bases not matched to a gene. Germline V CDR1 and CDR2: SGHTA, FQGNSA. CDR3 sequence (DNA): TGTGCCAGCAGCTCCCTAGCGGGAGGATCGTACAATGAGCAGTTCTTC. Translated: CASSSLAGGSYNEQFF.

The gene calls are TRBV28 and TRBJ1-2; TRBD1 aligns across 8 bases. CDR1 and CDR2 (germline): MDHEN, SYDVKM. V lost 7 bases, J lost 5 bases, and 15 bases stayed unmatched. The CDR3 runs to 16 residues. CDR3 DNA sequence: TGTGCCAGCACTAGCCCAGGGGGCCCTTTTCGGTATGGCTACACCTTC. This sequence encodes CASTSPGGPFRYGYTF.